This is a list of T cell receptor beta chains from one sample in a study of molecular identifiers for immune sequencing clone quantification. TCRdb used MiXCR to reprocess the PCR reads, holding one entry per CDR3 protein. The table lists around 82,000 distinct CDR3 sequences, around 17% of them singletons. Sequenced sample: naive CD8+ T cells from blood, with Jurkat cell RNA spiked in. These receptors were taken from a human donor in good health. Some libraries in this study had Jurkat cell RNA spiked in. Both conserved end residues are part of each CDR3. Each record gives: D gene, V gene, clone size, J gene, CDR3 protein, CDR3 DNA. A D gene is named only where the DNA matches it firmly. Expanded clones are given a class, and other clones once, few, many or no size at all.

D: TRBD2; V: TRBV9; size: many; J: TRBJ2-3; CDR3: CASSASGGFVYF; DNA: TGTGCCAGCAGCGCTAGCGGGGGGTTTGTGTATTTT
D: TRBD2; V: TRBV2; size: many; J: TRBJ2-2; CDR3: CASSSGRLAGGLEELFF; DNA: TGTGCCAGCAGTTCCGGGCGACTAGCGGGGGGGCTGGAGGAGCTGTTTTTT
D: NA; V: TRBV4-3; size: many; J: TRBJ1-1; CDR3: CASSQAEIGTEAFF; DNA: TGCGCCAGCAGCCAGGCAGAAATCGGCACTGAAGCTTTCTTT
D: TRBD2; V: TRBV6-5; size: many; J: TRBJ2-5; CDR3: CASSYSPSGEQETQYF; DNA: TGTGCCAGCAGTTACTCCCCTAGCGGGGAGCAAGAGACCCAGTACTTC
D: TRBD2; V: TRBV7-6; size: many; J: TRBJ2-3; CDR3: CASSLDVAGGSTDTQYF; DNA: TGTGCCAGCAGCTTAGACGTGGCGGGGGGAAGCACAGATACGCAGTATTTT
D: TRBD1; V: TRBV29-1; size: many; J: TRBJ1-1; CDR3: CSVAYGTGGTEAFF; DNA: TGCAGCGTCGCGTATGGGACAGGGGGCACTGAAGCTTTCTTT
D: NA; V: TRBV19; size: many; J: TRBJ1-5; CDR3: CASSSGVWSNQPQHF; DNA: TGTGCCAGTAGTTCAGGGGTTTGGAGCAATCAGCCCCAGCATTTT
D: NA; V: TRBV15; size: many; J: TRBJ1-6; CDR3: CATSRGDRSPLHF; DNA: TGTGCCACCAGCAGAGGGGATCGGTCACCCCTCCACTTT
D: TRBD1; V: TRBV6-5; size: many; J: TRBJ2-7; CDR3: CASSGRQGAYEQYF; DNA: TGTGCCAGCAGTGGAAGACAGGGGGCCTACGAGCAGTACTTC
D: NA; V: TRBV24-1; size: many; J: TRBJ1-1; CDR3: CATSDYLDEAFF; DNA: TGTGCCACCAGTGACTATTTGGATGAAGCTTTCTTT
D: NA; V: TRBV2; size: few; J: TRBJ1-3; CDR3: CASSEDPGSGNTIYF; DNA: TGTGCCAGCAGTGAAGACCCGGGTTCTGGAAACACCATATATTTT
D: NA; V: TRBV5-5; size: many; J: TRBJ2-3; CDR3: CASSFRQQGSSTDTQYF; DNA: TGTGCCAGCAGCTTCCGGCAACAGGGATCTAGCACAGATACGCAGTATTTT
D: TRBD2; V: TRBV28; size: many; J: TRBJ2-5; CDR3: CATKTPSGPLPWTQYF; DNA: TGTGCCACCAAGACCCCTAGCGGGCCCCTCCCATGGACCCAGTACTTC
D: NA; V: TRBV5-5; size: many; J: TRBJ1-3; CDR3: CASSLWTPGNTIYF; DNA: TGTGCCAGCAGTCTTTGGACGCCTGGAAACACCATATATTTT
D: TRBD2; V: TRBV9; size: many; J: TRBJ2-1; CDR3: CASSVASGSLYNEQFF; DNA: TGTGCCAGCAGCGTAGCTAGCGGGAGTCTCTACAATGAGCAGTTCTTC
D: TRBD2; V: TRBV2; size: many; J: TRBJ2-3; CDR3: CASSRGTSGTDTQYF; DNA: TGTGCCAGCAGCCGCGGGACTAGCGGCACAGATACGCAGTATTTT
D: NA; V: TRBV5-1; size: many; J: TRBJ1-1; CDR3: CASSLAGVTEAFF; DNA: TGCGCCAGCAGCCTCGCGGGTGTCACTGAAGCTTTCTTT
D: NA; V: TRBV28; size: many; J: TRBJ1-2; CDR3: CASSPQEFLYGYTF; DNA: TGTGCCAGCAGTCCTCAGGAGTTCCTCTATGGCTACACCTTC
D: NA; V: TRBV28; size: many; J: TRBJ2-1; CDR3: CASSSYREGSYNEQFF; DNA: TGTGCCAGCAGTTCCTACAGGGAGGGCTCCTACAATGAGCAGTTCTTC
D: NA; V: TRBV9; size: many; J: TRBJ2-3; CDR3: CASSPEGTPSTDTQYF; DNA: TGTGCCAGCAGCCCCGAGGGGACTCCAAGCACAGATACGCAGTATTTT
D: TRBD1; V: TRBV4-3; size: many; J: TRBJ1-4; CDR3: CASSQDWTGATNEKLFF; DNA: TGCGCCAGCAGCCAAGATTGGACAGGGGCAACTAATGAAAAACTGTTTTTT
D: NA; V: TRBV11-2; size: many; J: TRBJ2-1; CDR3: CASSGSGTLYNEQFF; DNA: TGTGCCAGCAGCGGATCCGGGACACTCTACAATGAGCAGTTCTTC
D: TRBD2; V: TRBV9; size: NA; J: TRBJ2-7; CDR3: CASSAGRPSDEQYF; DNA: TGTGCCAGCAGCGCCGGGAGGCCCTCCGACGAGCAGTACTTC
D: TRBD2; V: TRBV7-3; size: few; J: TRBJ2-3; CDR3: CASSSSGSPTGTQYF; DNA: TGTGCCAGCAGCTCAAGCGGGAGCCCCACAGGTACGCAGTATTTT
D: NA; V: TRBV29-1; size: many; J: TRBJ1-2; CDR3: CSVEVETYGYTF; DNA: TGCAGCGTTGAGGTGGAGACATATGGCTACACCTTC
D: NA; V: TRBV10-2; size: NA; J: TRBJ2-5; CDR3: CASSCSRAAIGAETQYF; DNA: TGCGCCAGCAGTTGCTCGAGGGCAGCTATCGGGGCAGAGACCCAGTACTTC
D: TRBD1; V: TRBV11-2; size: many; J: TRBJ2-5; CDR3: CASNLRGQRETQYF; DNA: TGTGCCAGCAACCTTCGGGGACAGAGAGAGACCCAGTACTTC
D: NA; V: TRBV4-1; size: NA; J: TRBJ2-7; CDR3: CASSQEDQPPSYEQYF; DNA: TGCGCCAGCAGCCAAGAGGACCAACCGCCATCCTACGAGCAGTACTTC
D: NA; V: TRBV19; size: few; J: TRBJ1-2; CDR3: CASGPQLNYGYTF; DNA: TGTGCCAGCGGACCACAGCTAAACTATGGCTACACCTTC
D: NA; V: TRBV30; size: many; J: TRBJ2-2; CDR3: CAWSVLGGPGELFF; DNA: TGTGCCTGGAGTGTACTGGGCGGGCCCGGGGAGCTGTTTTTT
D: TRBD2; V: TRBV20-1; size: many; J: TRBJ2-7; CDR3: CSARGPSGSAYEQYF; DNA: TGCAGTGCTAGAGGTCCTAGCGGGTCAGCCTACGAGCAGTACTTC
D: TRBD1; V: TRBV6-5; size: many; J: TRBJ2-7; CDR3: CASSYGDRVVYEQYF; DNA: TGTGCCAGCAGTTACGGAGACAGGGTTGTGTACGAGCAGTACTTC
D: NA; V: TRBV5-1; size: NA; J: TRBJ2-3; CDR3: CASSRDWRGRTDTQYF; DNA: TGCGCCAGCAGTAGGGATTGGCGGGGGCGTACAGATACGCAGTATTTT
D: NA; V: TRBV12-3/TRBV12-4; size: many; J: TRBJ2-3; CDR3: CASSYIQSSTDTQYF; DNA: TGTGCCAGCAGTTACATACAATCTAGCACAGATACGCAGTATTTT
D: NA; V: TRBV7-9; size: many; J: TRBJ2-3; CDR3: CASSLSISGETTDTQYF; DNA: TGTGCCAGCAGCTTAAGTATAAGCGGAGAGACCACAGATACGCAGTATTTT
D: TRBD1; V: TRBV6-6; size: few; J: TRBJ2-5; CDR3: CASSYVAGQGQLIETQYF; DNA: TGTGCCAGCAGTTACGTCGCGGGACAGGGACAGTTAATTGAGACCCAGTACTTC
D: TRBD1; V: TRBV30; size: many; J: TRBJ1-3; CDR3: CAWVGQGADGNTIYF; DNA: TGTGCCTGGGTCGGACAGGGGGCTGATGGAAACACCATATATTTT
D: NA; V: TRBV29-1; size: many; J: TRBJ2-1; CDR3: CSVERESSYNEQFF; DNA: TGCAGCGTTGAAAGGGAGAGCTCCTACAATGAGCAGTTCTTC
D: NA; V: TRBV2; size: many; J: TRBJ1-4; CDR3: CASSAGRRNEKLFF; DNA: TGTGCCAGCAGTGCGGGTCGAAGGAATGAAAAACTGTTTTTT
D: NA; V: TRBV2; size: many; J: TRBJ1-1; CDR3: CASRGRGTEAFF; DNA: TGTGCCAGCAGGGGCAGGGGCACTGAAGCTTTCTTT
D: NA; V: TRBV7-6; size: many; J: TRBJ2-7; CDR3: CASSLAPDFHKTYEQYF; DNA: TGTGCCAGCAGCTTAGCACCTGACTTCCATAAGACCTACGAGCAGTACTTC
D: TRBD1; V: TRBV6-2/TRBV6-3; size: many; J: TRBJ1-1; CDR3: CASNLPGQGPEAFF; DNA: TGTGCCAGCAATCTACCGGGACAGGGCCCTGAAGCTTTCTTT
D: TRBD2; V: TRBV4-2; size: few; J: TRBJ2-7; CDR3: CASSQDPSSGRGGEQYF; DNA: TGTGCCAGCAGCCAAGACCCCTCTAGCGGGAGAGGTGGGGAGCAGTACTTC
D: NA; V: TRBV19; size: few; J: TRBJ2-7; CDR3: CASSMSGGSVYEQYF; DNA: TGTGCCAGTAGTATGTCGGGCGGCAGCGTTTACGAGCAGTACTTC
D: TRBD1; V: TRBV4-3; size: many; J: TRBJ2-7; CDR3: CASSQRLREPGTGAHEQYF; DNA: TGCGCCAGCAGCCAAAGGCTCCGCGAGCCCGGGACAGGGGCCCACGAGCAGTACTTC
D: TRBD1; V: TRBV11-2; size: NA; J: TRBJ2-1; CDR3: CASSFQGEYNEQFF; DNA: TGTGCCAGCAGCTTCCAGGGGGAGTACAATGAGCAGTTCTTC
D: TRBD1; V: TRBV19; size: many; J: TRBJ2-7; CDR3: CASSPSDREEYEQYF; DNA: TGTGCCAGTAGTCCTTCGGACAGGGAGGAATACGAGCAGTACTTC
D: TRBD2; V: TRBV5-4; size: many; J: TRBJ2-4; CDR3: CAFSGREAKNIQYF; DNA: TGTGCCTTTAGCGGGAGGGAGGCCAAAAACATTCAGTACTTC
D: TRBD1; V: TRBV27; size: NA; J: TRBJ2-1; CDR3: CASSDRVFEQFF; DNA: TGTGCCAGCAGCGACAGGGTTTTTGAGCAGTTCTTC
D: NA; V: TRBV6-5; size: many; J: TRBJ2-1; CDR3: CASSYATGDYNEQFF; DNA: TGTGCCAGCAGTTACGCGACAGGCGACTACAATGAGCAGTTCTTC
D: NA; V: TRBV12-3/TRBV12-4; size: many; J: TRBJ1-5; CDR3: CASSLRPDINQPQHF; DNA: TGTGCCAGCAGTTTAAGACCGGATATTAATCAGCCCCAGCATTTT
D: TRBD2; V: TRBV12-3/TRBV12-4; size: many; J: TRBJ2-7; CDR3: CASSFLAGAVYEQYF; DNA: TGTGCCAGCAGTTTTCTAGCGGGAGCAGTATACGAGCAGTACTTC
D: NA; V: TRBV6-5; size: many; J: TRBJ2-6; CDR3: CASRETTGQLLSPGANVLTF; DNA: TGTGCCAGCAGAGAGACGACGGGACAACTCCTCTCACCCGGGGCCAACGTCCTGACTTTC
D: TRBD1; V: TRBV4-1; size: many; J: TRBJ2-7; CDR3: CASSQDKSGTGLSYEQYF; DNA: TGCGCCAGCAGCCAAGATAAGTCGGGGACAGGGCTTTCCTACGAGCAGTACTTC
D: NA; V: TRBV5-1; size: many; J: TRBJ1-1; CDR3: CASNQDIQNTEAFF; DNA: TGCGCCAGCAACCAGGACATACAGAACACTGAAGCTTTCTTT
D: NA; V: TRBV13; size: many; J: TRBJ2-5; CDR3: CASSLAEKGGPETQYF; DNA: TGTGCCAGCAGCTTAGCAGAGAAAGGGGGGCCAGAGACCCAGTACTTC
D: TRBD2; V: TRBV29-1; size: many; J: TRBJ2-5; CDR3: CSVDSAGPETQYF; DNA: TGCAGCGTTGACTCAGCGGGGCCAGAGACCCAGTACTTC
D: NA; V: TRBV10-2; size: many; J: TRBJ2-7; CDR3: CASRSSYEQYF; DNA: TGCGCCAGCAGAAGCTCCTACGAGCAGTACTTC